Following are 24 T cell receptor beta chains from one sample sequenced in a study of OX40 agonist ivuxolimab in advanced cancers. Produced via immunoSEQ multiplex PCR; TCRdb's table is partial and in-frame only. The sample records roughly 56,000 clones, roughly three quarters being singletons. This sample comprised CD4+ or CD8+ T cells sorted from blood, obtained in a trial of the OX40 agonist ivuxolimab. Receptors were obtained from an adult with an advanced solid tumor such as melanoma, head and neck, liver or kidney cancer.

The rearrangement links TRBV6-5 to TRBJ2-2, with TRBD1 matching over 9 bases. The CDR3 is made up of 14 amino acids. The germline V gene has CDR1 MNHEY and CDR2 SVGAGI. V lost 6 bases to trimming and J lost 7 bases; unmatched junction nucleotides: 6. DNA for the CDR3: TGTGCCAGCAGGTCCGGGACAGGGTTCGGGGAGCTGTTTTTT. Amino acids: CASRSGTGFGELFF.

The V gene is TRBV18, the J gene TRBJ2-6; D unresolved. This CDR3 region has 19 residues. V was clipped by 2 bases and J by 0 bases, with 17 bases between them. Germline values: CDR1 KGHSH, CDR2 LQKENI. The CDR3 here is CASSPMLVRIVSGANVLTF. CDR3 in DNA: TGTGCCAGCTCACCAATGTTGGTCAGAATAGTCTCTGGGGCCAACGTCCTGACTTTC. Looking up the rest from reference TRBV18 and TRBJ2-6 gives the full variable domain: NAGVMQNPRHLVRRRGQEARLRCSPMKGHSHVYWYRQLPEEGLKFMVYLQKENIIDESGMPKERFSAEFPKEGPSILRIQQVVRGDSAAYFCASSPMLVRIVSGANVLTFGAGSRLTVL.

The rearrangement links TRBV2 to TRBJ1-3, with TRBD1 matching over 7 bases. V lost 10 bases, J lost 2 bases, and 8 bases stayed unmatched. This CDR3 is 14 amino acids long. Per germline, CDR1 SNHLY and CDR2 FYNNEI. The DNA for the CDR3 is TGTGCCAACCTACAGGGGCCTGCTGGAAACACCATATATTTT. Residues: CANLQGPAGNTIYF.

The rearrangement links TRBV5-1 to TRBJ2-3, with 8 bases aligning to TRBD2. The V gene end was trimmed by 0 bases and the J gene end by 7 bases; junction bases not matched to a gene: 4. This CDR3 comprises 14 residues. Germline V gives CDR1 SGHRS, CDR2 YFSETQ. In nucleotides, the CDR3 is TGCGCCAGCAGCTTGGAGGGCGGGAGGAATACGCAGTATTTT. Its translation is CASSLEGGRNTQYF.

The chain links TRBV5-1 to TRBJ1-3, with TRBD1 matching over 8 bases. V lost 0 bases, J lost 1 base, and 6 bases stayed unmatched. Germline V gene lookup returns CDR1 SGHRS and CDR2 YFSETQ. There are 17 residues in the CDR3. The CDR3 DNA reads as TGCGCCAGCAGCTTGGAAAGACAGGGGACGTCTGGAAACACCATATATTTT. The encoded protein is CASSLERQGTSGNTIYF.

The J gene is TRBJ1-2, the V gene TRBV13; possible D gene TRBD1, 5 bases. CDR3 length: 15 amino acids. V gave up 2 bases and J gave up 5 bases, with 15 bases separating them. Germline-derived CDR1 and CDR2 are PRHDT and FYEKMQ (reference sequence). CDR3 nucleotides: TGTGCCAGCAGCTTACTAAGGGGAAGAGGGTATGGCTACACCTTC. Translated: CASSLLRGRGYGYTF.

The chain joins TRBV6-6 to TRBJ2-7; D tentatively reads TRBD1 or TRBD2 (5 bases each). Trimming took off 6 bases at V and 2 bases at J, with 14 bases between the two ends. The CDR3 is made up of 14 amino acids. From germline, CDR1 is MNHNY and CDR2 SVGAGI (reference sequence). CDR3 loop: CASRVRDAAYEQYF. The CDR3 DNA is TGTGCCAGCAGAGTCCGGGACGCCGCCTACGAGCAGTACTTC.

The chain is built from TRBV19 and TRBJ1-4; tentatively, D is TRBD1 (5 bases). Trimming pared 6 bases from V and 14 bases from J, leaving 25 bases between. The germline V gene has CDR1 LNHDA and CDR2 SQIVND (reference sequence). CDR3 length: 15 residues. The CDR3 coding sequence is TGTGCCAGTAGCCTCACCCGGGACCTGTTGCTCGGGCTGTTTTTT. Translating it yields CASSLTRDLLLGLFF.

J is TRBJ2-7 and V is TRBV6-5; TRBD1 aligns across 8 bases. The CDR3 contains 15 residues. CDR1 MNHEY and CDR2 SVGAGI come from the germline V gene. With 6 bases clipped from V and 3 bases from J, the junction kept 10 bases outside the gene matches. The CDR3 protein is CASSPTDRGGYEQYF. The CDR3, as DNA: TGTGCCAGCAGCCCGACCGACAGGGGTGGCTACGAGCAGTACTTC.

This chain links TRBV5-1 with TRBJ2-3; 9 nucleotides agree with TRBD2. The germline gives CDR1 SGHRS, CDR2 YFSETQ. This CDR3 contains 16 residues. V lost 1 base and J lost 1; bases outside the gene matches: 4. The CDR3 DNA is TGCGCCAGCAGCTTGCCTAGCGGGATGGGCACAGATACGCAGTATTTT. It yields the protein CASSLPSGMGTDTQYF.

This clone occurred once. This rearrangement joins TRBV6-6 to TRBJ1-2, with 9 bases identical to TRBD1. The germline CDR1 and CDR2 sequences are MNHNY and SVGAGI (reference sequence). V gave up 6 bases and J gave up 1 base; unmatched junction bases: 3. The CDR3 runs to 14 residues. This CDR3 is CASRRTGDNYGYTF. In nucleotides, the CDR3 is TGTGCCAGCAGACGGACAGGGGATAACTATGGCTACACCTTC.

The chain is built from TRBV11-2 and TRBJ2-7; no clear D gene. V lost 2 bases, J lost 3 bases, and 8 bases lay in between. The CDR3 covers 13 residues. Germline V gene data show CDR1 as SGHAT and CDR2 as FQNNGV. In nucleotides, the CDR3 is TGTGCCAGCAGCTTACCTAGTAGCTACGAGCAGTACTTC. It encodes CASSLPSSYEQYF.

This clone was detected only a few times. The rearrangement links TRBV5-4 to TRBJ1-1; D call uncertain. The V end was cut by 2 bases, the J end by 2 bases, with 10 bases between. CDR3 size: 14 residues. From germline, CDR1 is SGHNT and CDR2 YYREEE (reference sequence). CDR3 region: CASSFGGLNTEAFF. The CDR3 nucleotides read TGTGCCAGCAGCTTTGGAGGGTTAAACACTGAAGCTTTCTTT. Looking up the rest from reference TRBV5-4 and TRBJ1-1 gives the full variable domain: ETGVTQSPTHLIKTRGQQVTLRCSSQSGHNTVSWYQQALGQGPQFIFQYYREEENGRGNFPPRFSGLQFPNYSSELNVNALELDDSALYLCASSFGGLNTEAFFGQGTRLTVV.

The chain uses TRBV2 and TRBJ2-1; maybe TRBD1 (7 bases). V gave up 5 bases and J gave up 4 bases, with 15 bases separating them. CDR1 is SNHLY and CDR2 is FYNNEI in the germline V gene. This CDR3 has 15 amino acids. This CDR3 is CASSLSAGGYNEQFF. CDR3 sequence (DNA): TGTGCCAGCAGTTTATCGGCAGGGGGGTACAATGAGCAGTTCTTC.

The chain employs TRBV2 and TRBJ1-1, with 7 bases identical to TRBD1. V lost 4 bases to trimming and J lost 4 bases; unmatched junction nucleotides: 6. Germline V lookup: CDR1 SNHLY, CDR2 FYNNEI. This CDR3 region has 14 residues. CDR3 sequence reads: CASSVQGHGTEAFF. As DNA, the CDR3 is TGTGCCAGCAGTGTACAGGGGCATGGCACTGAAGCTTTCTTT.

The J gene is TRBJ1-2, the V gene TRBV6-5, with TRBD1 as a possible D gene (5 bases). V was cut by 8 bases and J by 0 bases, with 16 bases left in between. The germline CDR1 and CDR2 sequences are MNHEY and SVGAGI. CDR3 length: 15 residues. CDR3 bases: TGTGCCAGCGGGGCAGGGTTCGGGCCTAACTATGGCTACACCTTC. This gives the protein CASGAGFGPNYGYTF.

The chain has TRBV28 and TRBJ1-2; D may be TRBD1 (6 bases). The germline gives CDR1 MDHEN, CDR2 SYDVKM. This CDR3 has 13 residues. The CDR3: CAAGTTDLNGYTF. For the CDR3, the DNA is TGTGCAGCCGGGACAACGGATTTGAATGGCTACACCTTC.

The V gene is TRBV7-2, the J gene TRBJ2-5; weak D call: TRBD2 (5 bases). Germline V gene data show CDR1 as SGHTA and CDR2 as FQGNSA. The CDR3 is 14 amino acids. V shed 8 bases and J shed 4 bases, with 17 bases lying between them. Written as DNA, the CDR3 is TGTGCCAGCGGTACTAGTCAGCTCCCAGAGACCCAGTACTTC. Its translation: CASGTSQLPETQYF.

This clone has a handful of counts. The CDR3 DNA reads as TGTGCCAGCAGCTCTGTAGCGTCAGCCCTGTTCTTC. Encoded protein: CASSSVASALFF. The genes are TRBV7-6 and TRBJ2-1, with D perhaps matching TRBD2 (5 bases). V lost 4 bases to trimming and J lost 15 bases, with 16 bases between them. The germline V gene has CDR1 SGHVS and CDR2 FNYEAQ. This CDR3 spans 12 amino acids.

This chain links TRBV11-2 with TRBJ2-5; tentative D call: TRBD1 (6 bases). The CDR3 length is 16 residues. Germline V gene data show CDR1 as SGHAT and CDR2 as FQNNGV. The germline V and J ends were trimmed by 3 bases and 2 bases, with 16 bases remaining between them. The CDR3 region is CASSFGQSILQETQYF. The CDR3 region has the DNA TGTGCCAGCAGCTTCGGACAGAGCATACTACAAGAGACCCAGTACTTC.

The V call is TRBV2, the J call TRBJ1-1; 7 bases align to TRBD1. Germline V gene lookup returns CDR1 SNHLY and CDR2 FYNNEI. This CDR3 is 14 amino acids long. The junction had 9 bases not matched to a gene; V was cut back by 6 bases and J by 5 bases. This CDR3 reads CASRKDRFATEAFF. CDR3 in DNA: TGTGCCAGCAGGAAGGACAGGTTTGCGACTGAAGCTTTCTTT.

The chain uses TRBV11-2 and TRBJ2-5; D is undetermined. The CDR3 covers 11 residues. Per germline, CDR1 SGHAT and CDR2 FQNNGV. The V end was cut by 5 bases, the J end by 5 bases, with 6 bases between. The CDR3 nucleotides are TGTGCCAGCAGCACCTGGGAGACCCAGTACTTC. Its protein product is CASSTWETQYF.

The V and J genes are TRBV10-1 and TRBJ1-1; TRBD1 might be the D (6 bases). Per germline, CDR1 WNHNN and CDR2 SYGVQD (reference sequence). The CDR3 runs to 13 residues. Trimming cost V 8 bases and J 4 bases, with 14 bases left between them. For the CDR3, the DNA is TGCGCCAGCGGAGCAGGGGATGGCACTGAAGCTTTCTTT. It yields the protein CASGAGDGTEAFF.

This clone was found a few times. The rearrangement uses TRBV5-1 and TRBJ1-4; D possibly corresponds to TRBD1 (5 bases). Germline V gives CDR1 SGHRS, CDR2 YFSETQ. With 4 bases removed from V and 4 bases from J, the gap between germline ends came to 11 bases. The CDR3 loop spans 14 amino acids. This CDR3 is CASSIGTHNEKLFF. Here the CDR3 DNA reads TGCGCCAGCAGCATCGGGACCCATAATGAAAAACTGTTTTTT.